The 8 T cell receptor beta chains below all came from one sample that was sequenced in a study of T cell changes during pregnancy in multiple sclerosis. Generated by immunoSEQ multiplex PCR, the TCRdb table keeps only in-frame clones and is missing some. The sample includes under 70,000 clones, roughly 90% of them seen just once. The input for sequencing was peripheral blood, taken in the second trimester of pregnancy. All receptors derive from a female donor with multiple sclerosis, enrolled in a pregnancy study.

This rearrangement joins TRBV19 to TRBJ1-5; D is uncertain. The V gene lost 4 bases and the J gene lost 0 bases, with 13 bases spanning the gap. Germline loops: CDR1 LNHDA, CDR2 SQIVND (reference sequence). This CDR3 is built from 16 residues. The chain's CDR3 is CASSRVAAYSNQPQHF. The CDR3 DNA follows: TGTGCCAGTAGTAGGGTGGCAGCGTATAGCAATCAGCCCCAGCATTTT.

DNA for the CDR3: TGCGCCAGCAGCCCTACTGGGCTCAGAAGCTATGGCTACACCTTC. Its translation is CASSPTGLRSYGYTF. The chain has TRBV5-1 and TRBJ1-2; D is ambiguous. Germline V gene sequence: CDR1 SGHRS, CDR2 YFSETQ. The CDR3 runs 15 residues. Trimming cost V 4 bases and J 4 bases, with 17 bases left between them. Full variable domain (rest looked up from reference TRBV5-1 and TRBJ1-2): KAGVTQTPRYLIKTRGQQVTLSCSPISGHRSVSWYQQTPGQGLQFLFEYFSETQRNKGNFPGRFSGRQFSNSRSEMNVSTLELGDSALYLCASSPTGLRSYGYTFGSGTRLTVV.

The chain employs TRBV2 and TRBJ2-1; D possibly corresponds to TRBD1 (6 bases). CDR1 SNHLY and CDR2 FYNNEI come from the germline V gene. The CDR3 runs to 13 residues. V was shortened by 4 bases and J by 3 bases, with 7 bases between the two germline ends. CDR3 protein: CASSGTVYNEQFF. CDR3 nucleotides: TGTGCCAGCAGTGGGACAGTCTACAATGAGCAGTTCTTC.

The chain combines TRBV7-9 with TRBJ2-2; 9 nucleotides line up with TRBD1. The CDR3 consists of 17 residues. Germline V gene sequence: CDR1 SEHNR, CDR2 FQNEAQ (reference sequence). The ends lost 5 bases at V and 4 bases at J; junction bases unmatched: 11. CDR3 in DNA: TGTGCCAGCAGCACCATTAGGGGACAGGGAAGCACCGGGGAGCTGTTTTTT. Protein: CASSTIRGQGSTGELFF.

The chain uses TRBV2 and TRBJ2-7, with D possibly being TRBD2 (6 bases). This CDR3 comprises 14 residues. Germline lookup yields CDR1 SNHLY and CDR2 FYNNEI. Trimming stripped 6 bases from V and 1 base from J, with 13 bases between. The CDR3 sequence is CASRPGTYSYEQYF. In DNA, the CDR3 is TGTGCCAGCAGGCCCGGGACTTATTCCTACGAGCAGTACTTC.

The J gene is TRBJ1-4, the V gene TRBV6-1, with D possibly matching TRBD1 (5 bases). This CDR3 is built from 14 residues. Trimming removed 3 bases at V and 5 bases at J, with 10 bases between. CDR1 and CDR2 from the germline V gene are MNHNS and SASEGT. The DNA of the CDR3 is TGTGCCAGCAGTGACGACAGACTGAATGAAAAACTGTTTTTT. This translates into CASSDDRLNEKLFF.

The DNA of the CDR3 is TGTGCCAGCAGGCCGAGGACAGGGGTGGAGACCCAGTACTTC. Translated, it gives CASRPRTGVETQYF. The chain joins TRBV2 to TRBJ2-5, with TRBD1 matching over 9 bases. The CDR3 has 14 amino acids. Unmatched junction bases numbered 7, after V lost 6 bases and J lost 5 bases. Germline CDR1 is SNHLY and CDR2 is FYNNEI.

The V and J genes are TRBV15 and TRBJ1-1; TRBD1 matches at 7 bases. Per the germline V gene, CDR1 is LNHNV and CDR2 is YYDKDF (reference sequence). V lost 3 bases, J lost 5 bases, and 3 bases stayed unmatched. The CDR3 covers 13 residues. As DNA, the CDR3 is TGTGCCACCAGCAGCGAACAGGGGACTGAAGCTTTCTTT. Its protein product is CATSSEQGTEAFF.